One and the same sample provided the 21 T cell receptor beta chains below, sequenced in a study of monozygotic twins with inflammatory bowel disease. TCRdb reprocessed the 5' RACE reads and keeps a single row for each CDR3 protein, giving no DNA. Its listing shows 170,000 or so distinct CDR3 sequences. The sequencing input was blood. These receptors all stem from a human donor with ulcerative colitis or Crohn's disease, or a healthy co-twin of an affected twin (not recorded which).

The chain uses TRBV30 and TRBJ1-6; TCRdb's D call of TRBD1 is untestable without DNA. Germline loops: CDR1 GTSNPN, CDR2 SVGIG (reference sequence). There are 12 residues in the CDR3. The CDR3: CAWGGNNSPLHF.

This chain uses TRBV11-2 with TRBJ2-7; TCRdb reports TRBD2, a call that lacks DNA to check it against. In germline, CDR1 is SGHAT, CDR2 FQNNGV. The CDR3 extends over 19 amino acids. CDR3 sequence reads: CASSLDLDGSGRASYEQYF.

This rearrangement joins TRBV27 to TRBJ2-1; TCRdb reports TRBD2, a call that lacks DNA to check it against. The CDR3 is 15 amino acids. Germline V lookup: CDR1 MNHEY, CDR2 SMNVEV (reference sequence). The CDR3 here is CASRLTSGGAAVLFF.

This rearrangement joins TRBV7-2 to TRBJ2-3. The V gene's germline CDR1 is SGHTA and CDR2 FQGNSA. The CDR3 covers 15 residues. This CDR3 is CASSFARWGTDTQYF.

This chain links TRBV6-5 with TRBJ1-6. The germline gives CDR1 MNHEY, CDR2 SVGAGI. The CDR3 has 13 amino acids. CDR3 in amino acids: CASNYYGVSPLHF.

This chain links TRBV5-1 with TRBJ2-1. The CDR3 has 11 residues. Germline loops: CDR1 SGHRS, CDR2 YFSETQ. CDR3 region: CASSFSNEQFF.

The V gene is TRBV20-1, the J gene TRBJ1-5; TCRdb reports TRBD1, a call that lacks DNA to check it against. Germline-derived CDR1 and CDR2 are DFQATT and SNEGSKA (reference sequence). CDR3 length: 14 residues. This CDR3 reads CSARGQIPGQPQYF.

The genes are TRBV2 and TRBJ1-6; TCRdb selects TRBD1, and the lack of DNA leaves this call unchecked. Germline assignment: CDR1 SNHLY and CDR2 FYNNEI. The CDR3 has 14 amino acids. The CDR3 is CASSTGPRGSPLHF.

The gene calls are TRBV18 and TRBJ2-7. Germline CDR1 is KGHSH and CDR2 is LQKENI. The CDR3 sequence is 13 residues long. The CDR3 loop reads CASSPPHNYEQYF. The entire variable domain, with the rest obtained from reference TRBV18 and TRBJ2-7, is as follows: NAGVMQNPRHLVRRRGQEARLRCSPMKGHSHVYWYRQLPEEGLKFMVYLQKENIIDESGMPKERFSAEFPKEGPSILRIQQVVRGDSAAYFCASSPPHNYEQYFGPGTRLTVT.

This CDR3 reads CASSSLLGDEQFF. The V and J genes are TRBV5-1 and TRBJ2-1; no DNA is available, so the TRBD2 call from TCRdb remains unchecked. Germline loops: CDR1 SGHRS, CDR2 YFSETQ. The CDR3 spans 13 residues.

The chain's CDR3 is CASRQGTGNTIYF. V is TRBV12-3 or TRBV12-4 and J is TRBJ1-3; the D call from TCRdb, TRBD1, cannot be confirmed without DNA. This CDR3 is built from 13 residues.

The chain links TRBV27 to TRBJ2-4; with no DNA, the TCRdb D assignment of TRBD1 cannot be verified. Looked up from germline, CDR1 is MNHEY and CDR2 is SMNVEV (reference sequence). This CDR3 has 14 residues. CDR3 sequence: CARSTGDVKNIQYF.

CDR3 region: CAWRPNPGQQETQYF. The rearrangement uses TRBV30 and TRBJ2-5; TCRdb designates TRBD1, a call that cannot be tested without DNA. The V gene's germline CDR1 is GTSNPN and CDR2 SVGIG (reference sequence). The CDR3 spans 15 residues.

This sequence joins TRBV20-1 and TRBJ2-3; without DNA, the TCRdb call of TRBD2 cannot be checked. The CDR3 spans 13 residues. Per the germline V gene, CDR1 is DFQATT and CDR2 is SNEGSKA (reference sequence). The CDR3 loop is CTQGTSGTDTQYF.

V gene TRBV24-1 combines with J gene TRBJ2-7. Germline loops: CDR1 KGHDR, CDR2 SFDVKD. This CDR3 has 14 amino acids. The CDR3: CATSATHSSYEQYF.

The rearrangement uses TRBV4-3 and TRBJ1-2; the TCRdb call, TRBD1, lacks DNA for checking. The CDR3 extends over 15 amino acids. Germline CDR1 LGHNA, CDR2 YSLEER. The CDR3 reads CASSQEGQGFYGYTF.

The chain combines TRBV18 with TRBJ1-5. Germline CDR1 reads KGHSH; CDR2 reads LQKENI. The CDR3 is 14 amino acids. The CDR3 protein is CASSSGLGNLPQHF.

The V call is TRBV30, the J call TRBJ2-2. Germline CDR1 GTSNPN, CDR2 SVGIG (reference sequence). The CDR3 covers 12 residues. The CDR3 reads CAWLRVGGELFF.

This rearrangement joins TRBV30 to TRBJ1-3. The CDR3 totals 11 residues. Germline assignment: CDR1 GTSNPN and CDR2 SVGIG (reference sequence). The CDR3 spells CAWSSGNTIYF.

CDR3 loop: CASSQERGTMGEAFF. This sequence joins TRBV14 and TRBJ1-1; TCRdb's D gene call, TRBD1, goes unchecked for lack of DNA. The CDR3 is 15 residues long. Germline V CDR1 and CDR2: SGHDN, FVKESK.

The chain has TRBV18 and TRBJ2-7. This CDR3 region has 14 residues. Germline V lookup: CDR1 KGHSH, CDR2 LQKENI. Here the CDR3 reads CASSPGRTSYEQYF.